Below, 10 T cell receptor beta chains from the same sample are listed, as sequenced in a study of blood T cells in healthy people across ages. Primed by a sample-barcoded 5' primer and a J-beta primer mix, a second PCR proceeded for about 6 to 12 cycles. TCRdb called the 5' RACE reads again in MiXCR, with one record for every CDR3 protein. The table lists 800,000 to 1,300,000 distinct CDR3 sequences, about 23% of them singletons, with about 0.69% in the top ten. This same sample was also taken into another study, of T cells of mothers and their children.

Specimen: blood. The receptors here all came from a girl aged 2 to 9 in good health.

The chain is built from TRBV11-2 and TRBJ2-5; no reliable D call. The assigned J gene may be wrong: the sequence end matches TRBJ2-7 better. This CDR3 has 15 amino acids. CDR1 is SGHAT and CDR2 is FQNNGV in the germline V gene. The CDR3, as DNA: TGTGCCAGCAGTCCGAAGGTAGATTACTCCTACGAGCAGTACTTC. Protein: CASSPKVDYSYEQYF.

The chain joins TRBV11-2 to TRBJ2-1; no definite D call. CDR3 length: 11 amino acids. Germline V gives CDR1 SGHAT, CDR2 FQNNGV. The ends were cut back, 2 bases at V and 10 bases at J, with 6 bases in the middle. The CDR3 region is CASSLSWEQFF. The CDR3 DNA follows: TGTGCCAGCAGCTTATCGTGGGAGCAGTTCTTC. Supplemented by reference TRBV11-2 and TRBJ2-1, the full variable domain reads EAGVAQSPRYKIIEKRQSVAFWCNPISGHATLYWYQQILGQGPKLLIQFQNNGVVDDSQLPKDRFSAERLKGVDSTLKIQPAKLEDSAVYLCASSLSWEQFFGPGTRLTVL.

This clonotype was seen a handful of times. V gene TRBV7-8 combines with J gene TRBJ2-7; 10 nucleotides align to TRBD2. CDR3 length: 16 amino acids. The ends lost 1 base at V and 2 bases at J; junction bases unmatched: 5. Germline lookup yields CDR1 SGHVS and CDR2 FQNEAQ. The CDR3, as DNA: TGTGCCAGCAGCTTAGGCCCAGCGGGAGGGGCCTACGAGCAGTACTTC. The encoded protein is CASSLGPAGGAYEQYF.

This rearrangement joins TRBV12-3 or TRBV12-4 to TRBJ1-2; D gene ambiguous. V was pared by 3 bases and J by 4 bases, with 9 bases between. This CDR3 has 13 residues. CDR3 DNA: TGTGCCAGCAGTTTTGGCTACAGCTATGGCTACACCTTC. Translation: CASSFGYSYGYTF.

This chain links TRBV5-8 with TRBJ1-4; TRBD1 might be the D (5 bases). Germline V gives CDR1 SGHTS, CDR2 YDEGEE. Trimming cost V 0 bases and J 4 bases, with 10 bases left between them. CDR3 length equals 15 residues. The CDR3 here is CASSLVLDSNEKLFF. In nucleotides, the CDR3 is TGTGCCAGCAGCTTGGTTTTAGACAGTAATGAAAAACTGTTTTTT.

The chain carries TRBV12-3 or TRBV12-4 and TRBJ2-5; TRBD1 agrees at 8 bases. This CDR3 has 14 residues. The ends lost 4 bases at V and 5 bases at J; junction bases unmatched: 6. The CDR3: CASSSNGQGETQYF. The DNA of the CDR3 is TGTGCCAGCAGTTCTAACGGACAGGGTGAGACCCAGTACTTC.

The chain joins TRBV12-3 or TRBV12-4 to TRBJ1-1; D gene uncertain. This CDR3 comprises 14 residues. V shed 3 bases and J shed 6 bases, with 14 bases lying between them. The CDR3 coding sequence is TGTGCCAGCAGTTTCCCGGCCGGCGGCTCTGAAGCTTTCTTT. Its protein product is CASSFPAGGSEAFF.

The chain uses TRBV7-8 and TRBJ2-5; TRBD1 aligns across 9 bases. Germline V gives CDR1 SGHVS, CDR2 FQNEAQ. V lost 4 bases and J lost 11; bases outside the gene matches: 17. This CDR3 spans 16 amino acids. As DNA, the CDR3 is TGTGCCAGCAGCTCGGATAGGACAGGGGCGGATCGAGAGCAGTACTTC. Its protein product is CASSSDRTGADREQYF.

This clonotype was seen at least ten times. The V and J genes are TRBV12-3 or TRBV12-4 and TRBJ1-2; possibly TRBD1 for D (5 bases). This CDR3 spans 13 amino acids. The V gene lost 3 bases and the J gene lost 2 bases, with 7 bases spanning the gap. Written as DNA, the CDR3 is TGTGCCAGCAGTTTTGCAGGGAACTATGGCTACACCTTC. This codes for CASSFAGNYGYTF.

CDR3 coding DNA: TGCGCCAGCAGCTTGGAATGGAGGGGAGAGACCCAGTACTTC. Its protein product is CASSLEWRGETQYF. The chain is built from TRBV5-1 and TRBJ2-5, with D perhaps matching TRBD2 (6 bases). The CDR3 length is 14 residues. Trimming shortened V by 0 bases and J by 4 bases, and 10 bases separated the two germline ends. CDR1 and CDR2 (germline): SGHRS, YFSETQ. The full variable domain, in which reference TRBV5-1 and TRBJ2-5 provide the parts outside the CDR3, is KAGVTQTPRYLIKTRGQQVTLSCSPISGHRSVSWYQQTPGQGLQFLFEYFSETQRNKGNFPGRFSGRQFSNSRSEMNVSTLELGDSALYLCASSLEWRGETQYFGPGTRLLVL.